Following are 23 T cell receptor beta chains from one sample sequenced in a study of circulating tumor DNA in untreated peripheral T-cell lymphoma. The assay was immunoSEQ multiplex PCR, and TCRdb's table has in-frame clones only and misses some. In the table there are approximately 120 clones, over 75% of which are singletons. Sequencing was done on a sample of cell-free DNA from blood serum. The receptors come from a human donor with peripheral T-cell lymphoma.

The chain couples TRBV20-1 to TRBJ2-3; a possible D gene is TRBD2 (6 bases). In germline, CDR1 is DFQATT, CDR2 SNEGSKA (reference sequence). V gave up 7 bases and J gave up 11 bases, with 16 bases separating them. CDR3 length: 11 amino acids. CDR3 in DNA: TGCAGTGTAGCGGACACCGGGAGGCAGTATTTT. This encodes CSVADTGRQYF.

This clone was counted a single time. The chain recombines TRBV7-9 with TRBJ2-3; the D gene is possibly TRBD2 (6 bases). The germline gives CDR1 SEHNR, CDR2 FQNEAQ (reference sequence). This CDR3 is 17 amino acids long. Trimming removed 6 bases from V and 4 bases from J, with 23 bases in between. The CDR3 DNA sequence: TGTGCCAGCAGTGCCGGGACTTACGCATTCGGCCCAGATACGCAGTATTTT. This translates into CASSAGTYAFGPDTQYF.

J is TRBJ2-1 and V is TRBV19; 8 positions agree with TRBD1. Germline V CDR1 and CDR2: LNHDA, SQIVND (reference sequence). The CDR3 totals 18 residues. Trimming at V came to 5 bases and at J to 4 bases, leaving 16 bases not matched to a gene. The CDR3 DNA is TGTGCCAGTAGTTCGCGGACAGGGTCCCCCCAGTTATACAATGAGCAGTTCTTC. This encodes CASSSRTGSPQLYNEQFF.

This clone was recorded once. The CDR3: CSVDWGPEDAGGYTF. The DNA for the CDR3 is TGCAGCGTTGATTGGGGGCCCGAAGACGCCGGGGGCTACACCTTC. This chain connects TRBV29-1 to TRBJ1-2, with D possibly being TRBD1 (6 bases). With 3 bases removed from V and 8 bases from J, the gap between germline ends came to 22 bases. The CDR3 covers 15 residues. The germline CDR1 and CDR2 sequences are SQVTM and ANQGSEA. Supplemented by reference TRBV29-1 and TRBJ1-2, the full variable domain reads SAVISQKPSRDICQRGTSLTIQCQVDSQVTMMFWYRQQPGQSLTLIATANQGSEATYESGFVIDKFPISRPNLTFSTLTVSNMSPEDSSIYLCSVDWGPEDAGGYTFGSGTRLTVV.

The chain couples TRBV6-5 to TRBJ2-2; 7 bases agree with TRBD1. V dropped 2 bases and J dropped 6; count of bases not matched to a gene: 6. This CDR3 region has 15 residues. Germline V lookup: CDR1 MNHEY, CDR2 SVGAGI. Here the CDR3 reads CASSYRRTGPGELFF. The CDR3 DNA is TGTGCCAGCAGTTACCGAAGGACAGGCCCCGGGGAGCTGTTTTTT.

The CDR3 here is CASSVVGRGLGKDGELFF. The DNA of the CDR3 is TGTGCCAGCTCTGTCGTTGGCAGGGGGCTAGGGAAGGACGGGGAGCTGTTTTTT. The chain recombines TRBV9 with TRBJ2-2; 8 positions agree with TRBD1. The germline gives CDR1 SGDLS, CDR2 YYNGEE. V gave up 7 bases and J gave up 7 bases; unmatched junction bases: 21. The CDR3 totals 18 residues.

The chain recombines TRBV7-9 with TRBJ1-1, with TRBD1 matching 7 bases. The germline V gene has CDR1 SEHNR and CDR2 FQNEAQ (reference sequence). The CDR3 contains 14 residues. J gave up 1 base and V 5 bases, and 4 bases lay outside the gene matches. CDR3 residues: CASSLGTANTEAFF. CDR3 in DNA: TGTGCCAGCAGCCTAGGGACAGCGAACACTGAAGCTTTCTTT.

The rearrangement links TRBV4-1 to TRBJ2-5; no clear D. Germline loops: CDR1 MGHRA, CDR2 YSYEKL. The V end lost 1 base, the J end lost 2 bases, and 17 bases lay between the germline ends. CDR3 length equals 17 residues. The CDR3 bases are TGCGCCAGCAGCCAAGCCCCTTTTGTGGCGGTACAAGAGACCCAGTACTTC. Its protein product is CASSQAPFVAVQETQYF.

The V and J genes are TRBV19 and TRBJ1-5; the D is unclear. Germline CDR1 reads LNHDA; CDR2 reads SQIVND (reference sequence). The CDR3 sequence is 14 residues long. Trimming took off 7 bases at V and 3 bases at J, with 13 bases between the two ends. The CDR3 is CASMADGYNQPQHF. The DNA for the CDR3 is TGTGCCAGTATGGCCGACGGATACAATCAGCCCCAGCATTTT. The variable domain in full, with the rest retrieved from reference TRBV19 and TRBJ1-5, is DGGITQSPKYLFRKEGQNVTLSCEQNLNHDAMYWYRQDPGQGLRLIYYSQIVNDFQKGDIAEGYSVSREKKESFPLTVTSAQKNPTAFYLCASMADGYNQPQHFGDGTRLSIL.

The gene calls are TRBV5-8 and TRBJ1-5; 8 bases fit TRBD1. Looked up from germline, CDR1 is SGHTS and CDR2 is YDEGEE. J was trimmed by 5 bases and V by 4 bases; bases with no gene match: 5. The CDR3 totals 14 residues. CDR3 loop: CASSRTGRDQPQHF. CDR3 sequence (DNA): TGTGCCAGCAGCAGGACAGGGCGTGATCAGCCCCAGCATTTT.

V gene TRBV11-3 combines with J gene TRBJ2-1; D is perhaps TRBD1 (6 bases). Trimming removed 1 base from V and 1 base from J, with 11 bases in between. The CDR3 extends over 16 amino acids. The germline V gene has CDR1 SGHNT and CDR2 YENEEA. DNA for the CDR3: TGTGCCAGCAGCTTAGGTGGCAGGGGATCCTACAATGAGCAGTTCTTC. Translating gives CASSLGGRGSYNEQFF. Complete variable domain (other parts from reference TRBV11-3 and TRBJ2-1): EAGVVQSPRYKIIEKKQPVAFWCNPISGHNTLYWYLQNLGQGPELLIRYENEEAVDDSQLPKDRFSAERLKGVDSTLKIQPAELGDSAVYLCASSLGGRGSYNEQFFGPGTRLTVL.

J is TRBJ1-6 and V is TRBV7-2; TRBD1 is a possible D gene (6 bases). The CDR3 extends over 13 amino acids. CDR1 and CDR2 (germline): SGHTA, FQGNSA. The V and J ends lost 5 bases and 14 bases respectively, with 16 bases between them. CDR3 amino acids: CASSPAGSGALHF. CDR3 nucleotide sequence: TGTGCCAGCAGCCCCGCGGGGTCAGGGGCCCTCCACTTT.

This clone was counted a single time. DNA for the CDR3: TGTGCCAGCTTACGTTGCCTACCAGGAAAGACCTATGGCTACACCTTC. This sequence encodes CASLRCLPGKTYGYTF. The chain employs TRBV4-2 and TRBJ1-2; D ambiguous. V was trimmed by 8 bases and J by 4 bases, leaving 23 bases between them. CDR1 and CDR2 (germline): LGHNA, YNFKEQ. CDR3 length: 16 residues.

The chain has TRBV18 and TRBJ2-5, with 9 bases aligning to TRBD1. The V segment lost 3 bases and the J segment 4 bases; nucleotides outside the gene matches: 6. Germline V gene data show CDR1 as KGHSH and CDR2 as LQKENI. The length of the CDR3 is 15 residues. CDR3 region: CASSPGTGRPETQYF. CDR3 DNA: TGTGCCAGCTCACCTGGGACAGGGAGGCCAGAGACCCAGTACTTC.

The chain's CDR3 is CASSEDPLIGQGNQPQHF. CDR3 bases: TGTGCCAGCAGTGAAGACCCACTTATCGGACAGGGGAATCAGCCCCAGCATTTT. The rearrangement joins TRBV6-1 to TRBJ1-5, with 9 nucleotides matching TRBD1. The CDR3 extends over 18 amino acids. The V and J ends lost 1 base and 4 bases, in that order; junction bases with no gene match: 11. Germline loops: CDR1 MNHNS, CDR2 SASEGT.

The V and J genes are TRBV5-5 and TRBJ1-2; possible D gene TRBD1, 5 bases. V lost 4 bases and J lost 5, with 15 bases in between. The CDR3 extends over 14 amino acids. The germline V gene has CDR1 SGHKS and CDR2 YYEKEE (reference sequence). In nucleotides, the CDR3 is TGTGCCAGCAGCCTGGGGGGATTAGGATATGGCTACACCTTC. This sequence encodes CASSLGGLGYGYTF.

Comments on this clone: A read error is likely, as this CDR3 ends without the conserved phenylalanine or tryptophan. The DNA is left out, because the CDR3 cannot be placed on it with certainty; the CDR3 is given as TCRdb lists it. This chain uses TRBV28 with TRBJ1-2. Inclusive of both ends, the CDR3 amounts to 15 amino acids. Germline values: CDR1 MDHEN, CDR2 SYDVKM. CDR3 protein: CASSTDLTKDLWLHL.

The rearrangement joins TRBV7-9 to TRBJ1-2; D is unresolved. Germline V gives CDR1 SEHNR, CDR2 FQNEAQ (reference sequence). CDR3 size: 14 residues. The V end was cut by 7 bases, the J end by 10 bases, with 22 bases between. The CDR3 is CASNHIHSIGAYTF. CDR3 nucleotides: TGTGCCAGCAACCATATTCATTCTATTGGCGCCTACACCTTC.

The rearrangement links TRBV6-1 to TRBJ2-3; D gene uncertain. The CDR3 sequence is 16 residues long. V was pared by 2 bases and J by 0 bases, with 12 bases between. CDR1 is MNHNS and CDR2 is SASEGT in the germline V gene. CDR3 region: CASSEQRSPSTDTQYF. In nucleotides, the CDR3 is TGTGCCAGCAGTGAACAGAGGAGTCCTAGCACAGATACGCAGTATTTT.

V gene TRBV7-9 combines with J gene TRBJ2-2; 9 bases align to TRBD1. V was clipped by 10 bases and J by 1 base; unmatched bases: 7. Germline-derived CDR1 and CDR2 are SEHNR and FQNEAQ (reference sequence). The CDR3 consists of 15 residues. The CDR3 here is CATTPGQGNTGELFF. The CDR3 DNA reads as TGTGCCACGACCCCGGGACAGGGGAACACCGGGGAGCTGTTTTTT.

This clone was seen more than once but under ten times. The chain combines TRBV7-9 with TRBJ1-6; 7 bases are shared with TRBD1. The CDR3 is 12 amino acids. Germline CDR1 is SEHNR and CDR2 is FQNEAQ (reference sequence). The junction had 2 bases not matched to a gene; V was cut back by 8 bases and J by 7 bases. The CDR3 nucleotides read TGTGCCAGCCGACAGGGAAATTCACCCCTCCACTTT. This sequence encodes CASRQGNSPLHF.

This rearrangement joins TRBV6-1 to TRBJ1-4; D unclear. V lost 3 bases to trimming and J lost 4 bases, with 9 bases between them. This CDR3 has 14 amino acids. Germline CDR1 and CDR2: MNHNS and SASEGT. The CDR3 sequence is CASSDDINNEKLFF. The CDR3 coding sequence is TGTGCCAGCAGTGACGACATAAATAATGAAAAACTGTTTTTT.

The chain combines TRBV27 with TRBJ2-5; TRBD2 aligns across 15 bases. There are 17 residues in the CDR3. After removal of 3 bases from V and 1 base from J, the junction contained 3 bases not matched to a gene. The germline V gene has CDR1 MNHEY and CDR2 SMNVEV (reference sequence). CDR3 protein: CASSFPGLAGGQETQYF. DNA for the CDR3: TGTGCCAGCAGTTTTCCGGGACTAGCGGGGGGCCAAGAGACCCAGTACTTC.